What follows is one T cell receptor beta chain and its context. Its antigen is unidentified. Gene names are the mouse ones. The observed sequence ends 1 residue before the CDR3 terminus, with the missing tail filled in from the germline J gene. These data originate in a study of tissue T cells after allogeneic stem cell transplantation. The study, taken as a whole, reports: Tissue-detected TCR repertoire was only partly captured by blood and spleen T cells. Sampling depth was limited, and the cohort was small and clinically varied.

CDR3 sequences, V/J genes, frequencies and template counts came from survey-depth TCRbeta sequencing. The method was immunoSEQ multiplex PCR; TCRdb's version includes in-frame clones alone and lacks a portion of them. The data hold about 50,000 clones, with around 69% observed a single time. This CDR3 is built from 14 residues. Per the germline V gene, CDR1 is FNHDT and CDR2 is SITEND (reference sequence). Between the trimmed V and J ends, which lost 3 bases and 1 base, there was a span of 9 bases. This rearrangement joins TRBV19 to TRBJ2-4; maybe TRBD2 (6 bases). This receptor was obtained from a pool of C57BL/6 mice in good health. Sequenced material: sorted cells pooled from one or two spleens. The CDR3 sequence: CASSNWEGQNTLYF. Partial CDR3 DNA: TGTGCCAGCAGTAACTGGGAGGGTCAAAACACCTTGTAC. The full variable domain, in which reference TRBV19 and TRBJ2-4 provide the parts outside the CDR3, is GGIITQTPKFLIGQEGQKLTLKCQQNFNHDTMYWYRQDSGKGLRLIYYSITENDLQKGDLSEGYDASREKKSSFSLTVTSAQKNEMAVFLCASSNWEGQNTLYFGAGTRLSVL.